The following is a T cell receptor beta chain sequence with its context. Its antigen is as yet unknown. V lost 1 base, J lost 9 bases, and 7 bases lay in between. This CDR3 is 12 amino acids long. Germline values: CDR1 MNHNS, CDR2 SASEGT. The study ran its PCR with 60 Vbeta and 13 Jbeta primers. The repertoire was sequenced with immunoSEQ multiplex PCR; TCRdb's copy has only in-frame clones and lacks some. The sample lists about 96,000 clones, roughly 79% occurring once. The sample originates from a study of cytomegalovirus exposure and HLA in healthy donors. General study results and limits: As a later analysis revealed, most CMV-associated TCR beta chains appeared HLA-restricted. The productive fraction for most TCR beta V segments was about 87% or about 30% in an earlier analysis. Based on reports, TCR beta sequences accurately predicted HLA-A and HLA-B alleles for most subjects. Some TCR beta chains (more than 150 of them) were listed as cytomegalovirus-associated.

The sequenced material came from PBMCs. The chain employs TRBV6-1 and TRBJ1-5; no firm D call. This clonotype was sampled from a female donor in good health and CMV-seropositive. In DNA, the CDR3 is TGTGCCAGCAGTGAAGGAGTGCGGCCCCAGCATTTT. Amino acids: CASSEGVRPQHF.